Below are 28 T cell receptor beta chains sequenced from a single sample in a study of CD8+ T cells in alopecia areata. Regarding treatment: oral pan-JAK inhibitor, 5-10 mg twice daily. RNA, once extracted, was reverse transcribed into cDNA for use as the sequencing template. Produced via immunoSEQ multiplex PCR; TCRdb's table is partial and in-frame only. The sample shows under 110,000 clones, about three fifths of them seen only once. The sequenced sample was CD8+ T cells sorted from blood, obtained at week 56, from a patient treated with tofacitinib. All receptors come from a human donor with alopecia areata.

This chain connects TRBV29-1 to TRBJ2-5; 9 nucleotides agree with TRBD2. This CDR3 has 16 residues. The junction had 8 bases not matched to a gene; V was cut back by 3 bases and J by 0 bases. CDR1 SQVTM and CDR2 ANQGSEA come from the germline V gene. As DNA, the CDR3 is TGCAGCGTTGATGGGTCTAGCGGGGAGTACCAAGAGACCCAGTACTTC. This gives the protein CSVDGSSGEYQETQYF.

The chain joins TRBV27 to TRBJ2-5; maybe TRBD2 (6 bases). This CDR3 contains 15 residues. V was cut by 3 bases and J by 5 bases, with 16 bases left in between. The germline CDR1 and CDR2 sequences are MNHEY and SMNVEV (reference sequence). CDR3 loop: CASSLGLSPAETQYF. CDR3 nucleotide sequence: TGTGCCAGCAGTTTGGGACTTTCCCCCGCGGAGACCCAGTACTTC.

This chain links TRBV4-1 with TRBJ1-5; 7 bases map to TRBD1. J gave up 2 bases and V 8 bases, and 9 bases lay outside the gene matches. The CDR3 sequence is 15 residues long. CDR1 is MGHRA, CDR2 YSYEKL, per germline. The CDR3 nucleotides are TGCGCCAGCCACCCAGGGGGGAAAGGCAATCAGCCCCAGCATTTT. Protein sequence: CASHPGGKGNQPQHF.

The chain uses TRBV25-1 and TRBJ2-7; tentatively, D is TRBD1 (6 bases). The germline gives CDR1 MGHDK, CDR2 SYGVNS. This CDR3 spans 12 amino acids. Trimming pared 8 bases from V and 4 bases from J, leaving 12 bases between. The DNA of the CDR3 is TGTGCCAGCTCTCTGGGGGCTTACGAGCAGTACTTC. It translates to CASSLGAYEQYF.

V is TRBV13 and J is TRBJ2-7; D is ambiguous. The V gene's germline CDR1 is PRHDT and CDR2 FYEKMQ (reference sequence). Trimming cost V 4 bases and J 2 bases, with 9 bases left between them. The CDR3 length is 13 residues. CDR3 in amino acids: CASSSGRTYEQYF. In DNA form, the CDR3 reads TGTGCCAGCAGCTCAGGACGAACCTACGAGCAGTACTTC.

The CDR3 nucleotides are TGTGCCAGCAGCCAGGAAGACTGGGGCGATACGCAGTATTTT. This gives the protein CASSQEDWGDTQYF. This rearrangement joins TRBV4-2 to TRBJ2-3; a weak D match, TRBD1 (5 bases). Looked up from germline, CDR1 is LGHNA and CDR2 is YNFKEQ. Trimming removed 3 bases at V and 6 bases at J, with 13 bases between. This CDR3 has 14 amino acids.

The genes are TRBV7-9 and TRBJ2-5; 9 bases align to TRBD1. The germline V gene has CDR1 SEHNR and CDR2 FQNEAQ (reference sequence). The V segment lost 5 bases and the J segment 3 bases; nucleotides outside the gene matches: 7. The CDR3 runs 15 residues. In nucleotides, the CDR3 is TGTGCCAGCAGCGTCCACAGGGGGCAAGAAGAGACCCAGTACTTC. Amino acid sequence: CASSVHRGQEETQYF.

The chain couples TRBV6-4 to TRBJ1-2; D is uncertain. This CDR3 region has 13 residues. The V end was cut by 0 bases, the J end by 4 bases, with 6 bases between. Germline assignment: CDR1 MRHNA and CDR2 SNTAGT. CDR3: CASSDSWGYGYTF. CDR3 in DNA: TGTGCCAGCAGTGACTCATGGGGCTATGGCTACACCTTC.

The sample holds a few counts of this clone. The DNA for the CDR3 is TGTGCCATCAGTGTTAAACAGGATCACCTCTATGGCTACACCTTC. It is translated as CAISVKQDHLYGYTF. The chain combines TRBV10-3 with TRBJ1-2; D may be TRBD1 (5 bases). Trimming took off 4 bases at V and 4 bases at J, with 16 bases between the two ends. The CDR3 totals 15 residues. Germline-derived CDR1 and CDR2 are ENHRY and SYGVKD.

This clone has just a few counts. The chain joins TRBV9 to TRBJ1-6; a weak D match, TRBD1 (5 bases). Looked up from germline, CDR1 is SGDLS and CDR2 is YYNGEE. Trimming shortened V by 4 bases and J by 9 bases, and 17 bases separated the two germline ends. This CDR3 contains 15 residues. CDR3 amino acids: CASSPRTRGTSPLHF. DNA for the CDR3: TGTGCCAGCAGCCCGAGAACCCGAGGGACTTCACCCCTCCACTTT.

The J gene is TRBJ1-1, the V gene TRBV15; a possible D gene is TRBD1 (6 bases). The CDR3 covers 15 residues. Trimming removed 2 bases at V and 2 bases at J, with 12 bases between. Germline CDR1 LNHNV, CDR2 YYDKDF (reference sequence). For the CDR3, the DNA is TGTGCCACCAGCAGACAGGGGTACCCTAACACTGAAGCTTTCTTT. Translated: CATSRQGYPNTEAFF.

The V call is TRBV7-9, the J call TRBJ2-1; D is uncertain. The CDR3 runs to 14 residues. V lost 5 bases to trimming and J lost 3 bases, with 11 bases between them. Germline V gene data show CDR1 as SEHNR and CDR2 as FQNEAQ (reference sequence). The CDR3 protein is CASSPATDYNEQFF. Here the CDR3 DNA reads TGTGCCAGCAGCCCAGCTACAGACTACAATGAGCAGTTCTTC.

The chain combines TRBV28 with TRBJ2-7; D is unresolved. Germline V gene data show CDR1 as MDHEN and CDR2 as SYDVKM. V lost 4 bases to trimming and J lost 4 bases, with 8 bases between them. CDR3 size: 12 residues. Here the CDR3 reads CASSSAGYEQYF. Written as DNA, the CDR3 is TGTGCCAGCAGTTCGGCTGGGTACGAGCAGTACTTC.

The sample holds a few counts of this clone. The rearrangement joins TRBV2 to TRBJ1-2; D gene ambiguous. V was cut by 1 base and J by 4 bases, with 10 bases left in between. The germline CDR1 and CDR2 sequences are SNHLY and FYNNEI. The CDR3 is 14 amino acids. In nucleotides, the CDR3 is TGTGCCAGCAGTGAAGGGGTCGGATCCTATGGCTACACCTTC. Its translation is CASSEGVGSYGYTF.

The chain couples TRBV4-2 to TRBJ2-7; possibly TRBD1 or TRBD2 for D (5 bases each). This CDR3 is 14 amino acids long. V shed 4 bases and J shed 3 bases, with 13 bases lying between them. Germline-derived CDR1 and CDR2 are LGHNA and YNFKEQ. The CDR3 spells CASSPRDAYYEQYF. In nucleotides, the CDR3 is TGTGCCAGCAGCCCGAGGGACGCCTACTACGAGCAGTACTTC.

This clone occurred once. As DNA, the CDR3 is TGTGCCAGCAGTGAGCCGGACAGACAAATTAACTATGGCTACACCTTC. Protein sequence: CASSEPDRQINYGYTF. J is TRBJ1-2 and V is TRBV6-1; D may be TRBD1 (6 bases). The CDR3 is 16 amino acids. V was shortened by 3 bases and J by 1 base, with 15 bases between the two germline ends. Germline loops: CDR1 MNHNS, CDR2 SASEGT.

The CDR3 protein is CASGGGNEQYF. For the CDR3, the DNA is TGCGCCAGCGGGGGCGGGAACGAGCAGTACTTC. This sequence joins TRBV5-1 and TRBJ2-7; possibly TRBD1 or TRBD2 for D (6 bases each). V lost 7 bases to trimming and J lost 5 bases, with 10 bases between them. The CDR3 runs to 11 residues. Germline CDR1 reads SGHRS; CDR2 reads YFSETQ.

This clone appeared a few times. The V call is TRBV6-6, the J call TRBJ1-2, with D uncertain. The V gene lost 2 bases and the J gene lost 4 bases, with 8 bases spanning the gap. Germline CDR1 MNHNY, CDR2 SVGAGI (reference sequence). The CDR3 consists of 13 residues. The chain's CDR3 is CASSYGPGYGYTF. The CDR3 bases are TGTGCCAGCAGTTACGGGCCAGGCTATGGCTACACCTTC.

The chain uses TRBV5-1 and TRBJ1-2, with a weak D call TRBD1 (5 bases). V lost 4 bases and J 8 bases, leaving 18 bases between the germline ends. CDR3 length equals 14 residues. Germline V lookup: CDR1 SGHRS, CDR2 YFSETQ. CDR3 region: CASSPTDSWGGYTF. As DNA, the CDR3 is TGCGCCAGCAGCCCTACGGACTCCTGGGGGGGCTACACCTTC.

V usage is TRBV19 and J usage is TRBJ2-7; TRBD2 matches 7 bases. Trimming at V came to 5 bases and at J to 3 bases, leaving 10 bases not matched to a gene. The CDR3 runs 15 residues. CDR1 and CDR2 from the germline V gene are LNHDA and SQIVND (reference sequence). CDR3 loop: CASSVSGLGDYEQYF. The CDR3 DNA is TGTGCCAGTAGTGTGTCTGGACTAGGAGACTACGAGCAGTACTTC.

This CDR3 reads CASSLAWDSDQETQYF. CDR3 DNA sequence: TGCGCCAGCAGCTTGGCCTGGGACAGTGACCAAGAGACCCAGTACTTC. The chain carries TRBV5-1 and TRBJ2-5, with TRBD1 identical over 7 bases. CDR1 is SGHRS and CDR2 is YFSETQ in the germline V gene. V lost 0 bases, J lost 0 bases, and 5 bases stayed unmatched. The CDR3 has 16 amino acids.

The CDR3 loop reads CASSTRGLYQPQHF. CDR3 sequence (DNA): TGTGCCAGCAGCACCAGGGGACTGTATCAGCCCCAGCATTTT. This chain uses TRBV6-4 with TRBJ1-5, with D possibly being TRBD1 (6 bases). Deletions cut 6 bases from V and 5 bases from J, with 14 bases between. The CDR3 has 14 residues. Germline V CDR1 and CDR2: MRHNA, SNTAGT.

The chain has TRBV13 and TRBJ2-5, with 8 bases fitting TRBD2. This CDR3 has 15 residues. Trimming removed 5 bases from V and 2 bases from J; junction bases left unmatched: 7. Germline loops: CDR1 PRHDT, CDR2 FYEKMQ (reference sequence). This chain's CDR3 is CASSTGLAEQETQYF. CDR3 nucleotides: TGTGCCAGCAGCACCGGACTAGCTGAACAAGAGACCCAGTACTTC. The whole variable domain, filled in from reference TRBV13 and TRBJ2-5, reads AAGVIQSPRHLIKEKRETATLKCYPIPRHDTVYWYQQGPGQDPQFLISFYEKMQSDKGSIPDRFSAQQFSDYHSELNMSSLELGDSALYFCASSTGLAEQETQYFGPGTRLLVL.

CDR3 sequence: CASREGVHNSPLHF. The CDR3 DNA reads TGTGCCAGCCGCGAGGGTGTCCATAATTCACCCCTCCACTTT. The chain combines TRBV2 with TRBJ1-6; D not certain. The CDR3 loop spans 14 amino acids. Germline CDR1 reads SNHLY; CDR2 reads FYNNEI. Trimming removed 8 bases at V and 5 bases at J, with 13 bases between.

The chain uses TRBV30 and TRBJ2-7, with 8 nucleotides matching TRBD2. The CDR3 is 13 amino acids. The J segment lost 0 bases and the V segment lost 8 bases, leaving 6 bases of the junction unmatched. Germline CDR1 GTSNPN, CDR2 SVGIG (reference sequence). The CDR3 loop reads CASRAGASYEQYF. CDR3 bases: TGTGCCAGCAGAGCGGGGGCCTCCTACGAGCAGTACTTC.

Here the CDR3 reads CASSQAGQGREKLFF. The DNA of the CDR3 is TGCGCCAGCAGCCAAGCGGGACAGGGACGTGAAAAACTGTTTTTT. The rearrangement links TRBV4-1 to TRBJ1-4; TRBD1 matches 9 bases. Germline-derived CDR1 and CDR2 are MGHRA and YSYEKL. This CDR3 has 15 residues. V trimming: 1 base; J trimming: 7 bases; junction bases outside the gene matches: 4.

There are a few counts of this clone. V and J are TRBV7-9 and TRBJ2-5, with a weak D call TRBD1 (6 bases). The CDR3 covers 16 residues. The V end lost 5 bases, the J end lost 1 base, and 17 bases lay between the germline ends. Germline V gene lookup returns CDR1 SEHNR and CDR2 FQNEAQ (reference sequence). CDR3 DNA: TGTGCCAGCAGCAGAACAGGGATGGGGGTCCAAGAGACCCAGTACTTC. It specifies CASSRTGMGVQETQYF.

This clone was found a few times. Other DNA sequences from this sample encode an identical CDR3 as well. The V gene is TRBV19, the J gene TRBJ1-1; D is uncertain. Trimming left V 3 bases short and J 1 base short, with 3 bases between. The CDR3 contains 12 residues. The germline gives CDR1 LNHDA, CDR2 SQIVND (reference sequence). In DNA, the CDR3 is TGTGCCAGTAGTATTGGGAACACTGAAGCTTTCTTT. Translated, it gives CASSIGNTEAFF.